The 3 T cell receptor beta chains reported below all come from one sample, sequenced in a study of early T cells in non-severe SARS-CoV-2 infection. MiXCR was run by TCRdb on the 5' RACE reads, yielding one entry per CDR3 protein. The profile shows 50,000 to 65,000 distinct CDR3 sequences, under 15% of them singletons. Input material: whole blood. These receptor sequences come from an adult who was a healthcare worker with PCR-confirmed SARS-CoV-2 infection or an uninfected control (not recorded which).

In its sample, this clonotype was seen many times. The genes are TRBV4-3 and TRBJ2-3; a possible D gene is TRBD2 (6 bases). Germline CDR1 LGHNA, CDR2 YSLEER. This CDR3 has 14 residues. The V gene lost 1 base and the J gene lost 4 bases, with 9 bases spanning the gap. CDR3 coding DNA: TGCGCCAGCAGCCAAGGTGGAGGGGCAGATACGCAGTATTTT. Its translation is CASSQGGGADTQYF.

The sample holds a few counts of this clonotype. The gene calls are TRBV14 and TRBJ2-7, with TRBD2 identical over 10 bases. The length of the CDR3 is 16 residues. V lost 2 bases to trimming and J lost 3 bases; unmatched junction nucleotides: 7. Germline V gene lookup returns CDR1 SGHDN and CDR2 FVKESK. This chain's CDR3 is CASSQWVGLAIYEQYF. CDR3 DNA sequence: TGTGCCAGCAGCCAATGGGTGGGACTAGCGATCTACGAGCAGTACTTC.

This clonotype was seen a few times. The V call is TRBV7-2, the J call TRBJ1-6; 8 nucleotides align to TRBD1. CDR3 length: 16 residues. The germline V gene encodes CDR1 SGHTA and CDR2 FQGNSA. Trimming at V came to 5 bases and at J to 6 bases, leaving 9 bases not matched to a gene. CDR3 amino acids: CASSVGTGLSNSPLHF. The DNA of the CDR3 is TGTGCCAGCAGCGTCGGGACAGGCCTCTCTAATTCACCCCTCCACTTT.